This passage covers 20 T cell receptor beta chains from one sample sequenced in a study of radiotherapy plus CTLA-4 blockade in lung cancer. Measured with immunoSEQ multiplex PCR; TCRdb has only the in-frame clones, and not every one. The top ten clones hold about 3.5% of a sample with roughly 100,000 clones, approximately 85% of them seen once. The sequencing used peripheral blood, collected from a patient treated with radiotherapy plus ipilimumab. These TCRs come from a human donor with non-small cell lung cancer who had a partial response to radiotherapy plus ipilimumab.

The rearrangement links TRBV6-1 to TRBJ2-1; 8 bases match TRBD2. In germline, CDR1 is MNHNS, CDR2 SASEGT. Trimming at V came to 5 bases and at J to 7 bases, leaving 7 bases not matched to a gene. The CDR3 extends over 14 amino acids. CDR3 amino acids: CASSLAGRGNEQFF. DNA of the CDR3: TGTGCCAGCAGTTTAGCGGGAAGGGGGAATGAGCAGTTCTTC.

With respect to this clone: An end of the junction does not agree with germline; a read error may underlie this. The genes are TRBV18 and TRBJ2-4; tentatively, D is TRBD1 (6 bases). This CDR3 has 16 residues. From germline, CDR1 is KGHSH and CDR2 LQKENI. The CDR3 sequence: CANHRERGLAKNIQHF. The CDR3 DNA sequence: TGTGCCAACCACAGGGAGAGGGGCTTAGCCAAAAACATTCAGCACTTC.

The chain links TRBV14 to TRBJ2-5; possibly TRBD1 for D (5 bases). Trimming took 4 bases from V and 5 from J, leaving 8 bases between them. CDR1 SGHDN and CDR2 FVKESK come from the germline V gene. CDR3 size: 12 residues. The chain's CDR3 is CASSRTRETQYF. The CDR3 DNA is TGTGCCAGCAGCCGGACACGGGAGACCCAGTACTTC. The full variable domain, completed using reference TRBV14 and TRBJ2-5, is EAGVTQFPSHSVIEKGQTVTLRCDPISGHDNLYWYRRVMGKEIKFLLHFVKESKQDESGMPNNRFLAERTGGTYSTLKVQPAELEDSGVYFCASSRTRETQYFGPGTRLLVL.

J is TRBJ1-5 and V is TRBV12-2. TRBV12-2 is marked as a pseudogene. This CDR3 contains 15 residues. CDR3 region: CASRLAGGGCKPQHF. The DNA for the CDR3 is TGTGCAAGTCGCTTAGCTGGAGGCGGGTGCAAGCCCCAGCATTTT.

The chain recombines TRBV2 with TRBJ1-4, with unresolved D. Germline-derived CDR1 and CDR2 are SNHLY and FYNNEI. V was clipped by 3 bases and J by 12 bases, with 8 bases between them. This CDR3 is 11 amino acids long. The CDR3 spells CASSDGPELFF. CDR3 in DNA: TGTGCCAGCAGTGATGGGCCGGAACTGTTTTTT. Filled out from reference TRBV2 and TRBJ1-4, the complete variable domain reads EPEVTQTPSHQVTQMGQEVILRCVPISNHLYFYWYRQILGQKVEFLVSFYNNEISEKSEIFDDQFSVERPDGSNFTLKIRSTKLEDSAMYFCASSDGPELFFGSGTQLSVL.

J is TRBJ1-1 and V is TRBV5-1, with a weak D call TRBD1 (5 bases). The CDR3 spans 15 residues. The germline V gene has CDR1 SGHRS and CDR2 YFSETQ. The germline V and J ends were trimmed by 0 bases and 1 base, with 10 bases remaining between them. Here the CDR3 reads CASSLAGVGNTEAFF. For the CDR3, the DNA is TGCGCCAGCAGCTTGGCGGGGGTAGGGAACACTGAAGCTTTCTTT.

The CDR3 sequence is CASRLNPGTTKNIQYF. The CDR3 nucleotides are TGTGCAAGTCGCCTCAATCCCGGGACTACCAAAAACATTCAGTACTTC. The chain joins TRBV12-2 to TRBJ2-4; TRBD2 was called by the table and not checked on the DNA. TRBV12-2 is described as a pseudogene. This CDR3 is built from 16 residues.

V gene TRBV9 combines with J gene TRBJ2-3; D might be TRBD2 (6 bases). V lost 3 bases to trimming and J lost 4 bases, with 15 bases between them. Germline values: CDR1 SGDLS, CDR2 YYNGEE. CDR3 length: 15 residues. The chain's CDR3 is CASSAGGSGADTQYF. The CDR3 DNA follows: TGTGCCAGCAGCGCCGGAGGGAGTGGTGCAGATACGCAGTATTTT.

This rearrangement joins TRBV5-1 to TRBJ2-5; 9 positions match TRBD1. The germline gives CDR1 SGHRS, CDR2 YFSETQ. This CDR3 comprises 14 residues. The ends lost 7 bases at V and 5 bases at J; junction bases unmatched: 9. In DNA, the CDR3 is TGCGCCAGCGGATTCGGACAGGGGCGGGAGACCCAGTACTTC. Encoded protein: CASGFGQGRETQYF.

The rearrangement uses TRBV9 and TRBJ2-3, with D perhaps matching TRBD1 (7 bases). Germline CDR1 and CDR2: SGDLS and YYNGEE. The CDR3 has 16 residues. The V gene lost 7 bases and the J gene lost 5 bases, with 23 bases spanning the gap. As DNA, the CDR3 is TGTGCCAGCTCCAAAGGGGCGGGACAGCAACGAGATACGCAGTATTTT. Translating gives CASSKGAGQQRDTQYF.

The genes are TRBV7-9 and TRBJ1-1; weak D call: TRBD1 (5 bases). Trimming cost V 5 bases and J 9 bases, with 13 bases left between them. Germline V CDR1 and CDR2: SEHNR, FQNEAQ (reference sequence). The length of the CDR3 is 12 residues. The CDR3 loop is CASSPSREKAFF. DNA of the CDR3: TGTGCCAGCAGCCCTTCCAGGGAAAAAGCTTTCTTT.

This clone was seen only a few times. The chain couples TRBV7-2 to TRBJ2-7; tentative D call: TRBD1 (5 bases). Germline V gene data show CDR1 as SGHTA and CDR2 as FQGNSA. Trimming cost V 1 base and J 4 bases, with 14 bases left between them. The CDR3 extends over 15 amino acids. The CDR3 is CASSLDAGIWYEQYF. As DNA, the CDR3 is TGTGCCAGCAGCTTAGACGCAGGGATATGGTACGAGCAGTACTTC.

The sample holds one count of this clone. The chain combines TRBV19 with TRBJ2-1; 10 nucleotides agree with TRBD2. Germline CDR1 LNHDA, CDR2 SQIVND (reference sequence). The CDR3 consists of 17 residues. V gave up 3 bases and J gave up 5 bases; unmatched junction bases: 10. The CDR3 nucleotides are TGTGCCAGTAGTATTGTGGGGCTAGCGGGAGACAACAATGAGCAGTTCTTC. Its translation is CASSIVGLAGDNNEQFF. The whole variable domain, remainder taken from reference TRBV19 and TRBJ2-1, is DGGITQSPKYLFRKEGQNVTLSCEQNLNHDAMYWYRQDPGQGLRLIYYSQIVNDFQKGDIAEGYSVSREKKESFPLTVTSAQKNPTAFYLCASSIVGLAGDNNEQFFGPGTRLTVL.

This clone was counted a single time. The rearrangement links TRBV6-5 to TRBJ1-1; D unresolved. The CDR3 contains 15 residues. The V end was cut by 0 bases, the J end by 1 base, with 9 bases between. The germline gives CDR1 MNHEY, CDR2 SVGAGI. CDR3 bases: TGTGCCAGCAGTTACTCTGGGCAGACGAACACTGAAGCTTTCTTT. As protein: CASSYSGQTNTEAFF.

This clone appeared once. V usage is TRBV5-1 and J usage is TRBJ2-7; 8 bases are shared with TRBD1. The V gene's germline CDR1 is SGHRS and CDR2 YFSETQ. With 0 bases clipped from V and 5 bases from J, the junction kept 10 bases outside the gene matches. The CDR3 consists of 16 residues. Here the CDR3 DNA reads TGCGCCAGCAGCTTGGCCCCCGGACAGGGTAGGGACGAGCAGTACTTC. It specifies CASSLAPGQGRDEQYF.

The chain combines TRBV19 with TRBJ1-2; tentatively, D is TRBD1 (6 bases). V lost 8 bases, J lost 4 bases, and 14 bases lay in between. The germline V gene encodes CDR1 LNHDA and CDR2 SQIVND (reference sequence). CDR3 length: 13 residues. CDR3 nucleotides: TGTGCCAGTCGACAGGCTAGCAGCTATGGCTACACCTTC. Its translation: CASRQASSYGYTF.

This clone showed up just a few times. The sample has other DNA sequences that encode this CDR3 too. The chain carries TRBV27 and TRBJ2-7; 7 bases are a match to TRBD2. The CDR3 is 15 amino acids. V was clipped by 2 bases and J by 0 bases; unmatched bases: 4. The germline V gene encodes CDR1 MNHEY and CDR2 SMNVEV (reference sequence). CDR3 protein: CASSLRSSGSYEQYF. The CDR3 region has the DNA TGTGCCAGCAGTTTACGGTCTAGCGGCTCCTACGAGCAGTACTTC.

This chain connects TRBV7-2 to TRBJ1-3; possible D gene TRBD1, 5 bases. V lost 2 bases and J 1 base, leaving 18 bases between the germline ends. Germline CDR1 SGHTA, CDR2 FQGNSA. CDR3 length: 18 residues. The CDR3 here is CASSLRALTAGSGNTIYF. The CDR3 bases are TGTGCCAGCAGCTTAAGGGCCTTGACAGCAGGTTCTGGAAACACCATATATTTT.

The chain is built from TRBV29-1 and TRBJ2-1; TRBD2 matches 13 bases. Germline lookup yields CDR1 SQVTM and CDR2 ANQGSEA. The CDR3 contains 19 residues. V was pared by 7 bases and J by 0 bases, with 15 bases of the junction left unmatched. The CDR3 protein is CSAGWLTSGRISSYNEQFF. The CDR3 DNA sequence: TGCAGCGCCGGTTGGTTGACTAGCGGGAGGATTAGCTCCTACAATGAGCAGTTCTTC.

As regards this clone: Compared with germline, one end of the junction differs, possibly owing to a read error. This sequence joins TRBV28 and TRBJ2-7, with 9 bases that match TRBD1. Germline lookup yields CDR1 MDHEN and CDR2 SYDVKM. This CDR3 has 14 amino acids. In nucleotides, the CDR3 is TGTGCCACCAGTAGACCGGGACAGGGTTACGAGCAGTACTTC. This gives the protein CATSRPGQGYEQYF.